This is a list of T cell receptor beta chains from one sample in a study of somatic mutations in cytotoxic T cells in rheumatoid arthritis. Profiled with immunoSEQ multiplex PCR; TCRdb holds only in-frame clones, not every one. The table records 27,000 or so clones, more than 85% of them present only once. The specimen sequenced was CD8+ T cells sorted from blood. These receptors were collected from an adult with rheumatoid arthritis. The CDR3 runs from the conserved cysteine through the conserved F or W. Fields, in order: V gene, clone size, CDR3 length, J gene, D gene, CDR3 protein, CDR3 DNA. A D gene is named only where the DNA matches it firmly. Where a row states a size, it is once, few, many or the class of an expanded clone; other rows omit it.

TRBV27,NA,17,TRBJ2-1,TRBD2,CASSLILAGGSYNEQFF,TGTGCCAGCAGTTTAATCCTAGCGGGAGGGTCCTACAATGAGCAGTTCTTC
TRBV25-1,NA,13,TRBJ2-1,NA,CASSEYDPAGQFF,TGTGCCAGCAGTGAATATGACCCAGCGGGGCAGTTCTTC
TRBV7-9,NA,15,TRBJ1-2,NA,CASSSSDGPNYGYTF,TGTGCCAGCAGCTCCTCGGACGGGCCTAACTATGGCTACACCTTC
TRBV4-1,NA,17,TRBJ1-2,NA,CASSQGGRTTSNYGYTF,TGCGCCAGCAGCCAAGGAGGCAGGACCACCTCTAACTATGGCTACACCTTC
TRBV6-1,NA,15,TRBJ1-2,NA,CASSESQGLNYGYTF,TGTGCCAGCAGTGAAAGTCAGGGACTAAACTATGGCTACACCTTC
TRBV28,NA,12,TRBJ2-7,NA,CASRVGGHEQYF,TGTGCCAGCAGAGTGGGTGGCCACGAGCAGTACTTC
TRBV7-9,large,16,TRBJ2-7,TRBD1,CASSATGDRGSYEQYF,TGTGCCAGCAGCGCCACAGGGGACAGGGGGTCCTACGAGCAGTACTTC
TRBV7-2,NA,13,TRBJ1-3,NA,CASSWDLGNTIYF,TGTGCCAGCAGCTGGGACCTGGGAAACACCATATATTTT
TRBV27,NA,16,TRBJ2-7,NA,CASSLTGNLSPYEQYF,TGTGCCAGCAGTCTCACAGGGAATCTCAGTCCCTACGAGCAGTACTTC
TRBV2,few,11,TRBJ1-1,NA,CATLANTEAFF,TGTGCCACCCTAGCGAACACTGAAGCTTTCTTT
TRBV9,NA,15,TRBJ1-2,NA,CASSVGGGVGYGYTF,TGTGCCAGCAGCGTAGGAGGTGGGGTAGGGTACGGCTACACCTTC
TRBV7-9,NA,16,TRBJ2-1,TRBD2,CASSLLAGGNYNEQFF,TGTGCCAGCAGCTTGTTAGCGGGGGGCAACTACAATGAGCAGTTCTTC
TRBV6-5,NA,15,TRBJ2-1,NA,CASSPWVAPTNEQFF,TGTGCCAGCAGTCCCTGGGTAGCGCCAACCAATGAGCAGTTCTTC
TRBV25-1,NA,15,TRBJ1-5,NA,CASSASGLGNQPQHF,TGTGCCAGCAGTGCCTCAGGTCTGGGCAATCAGCCCCAGCATTTT
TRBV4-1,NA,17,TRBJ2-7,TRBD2,CASSQDVTREITYEQYF,TGCGCCAGCAGCCAAGATGTGACGCGGGAGATTACCTACGAGCAGTACTTC
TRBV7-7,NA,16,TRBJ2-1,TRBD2,CASSLGLAGAENEQFF,TGTGCTAGCAGCTTAGGACTAGCGGGAGCTGAAAATGAGCAGTTCTTC
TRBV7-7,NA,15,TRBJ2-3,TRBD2,CASSPFGGGTDTQYF,TGTGCTAGCTCTCCCTTCGGGGGGGGAACAGATACGCAGTATTTT
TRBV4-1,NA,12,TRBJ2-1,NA,CASSQTNNEQFF,TGCGCCAGCAGCCAGACTAACAATGAGCAGTTCTTC
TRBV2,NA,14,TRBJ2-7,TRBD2,CASVGRGSSYEQYF,TGTGCCAGCGTCGGGAGGGGCAGTTCCTACGAGCAGTACTTC
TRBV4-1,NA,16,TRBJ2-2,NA,CASSPWFTDLSGELFF,TGCGCCAGCAGCCCTTGGTTTACAGACTTGTCCGGGGAGCTGTTTTTT
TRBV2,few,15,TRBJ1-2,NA,CASSEAWTSLRGYTF,TGTGCCAGCAGTGAAGCTTGGACATCTCTTCGAGGCTACACCTTC
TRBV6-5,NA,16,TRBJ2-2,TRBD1,CASSYWDRGETGELFF,TGTGCCAGCAGTTACTGGGACAGGGGCGAAACCGGGGAGCTGTTTTTT
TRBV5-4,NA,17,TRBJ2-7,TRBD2,CASSPGLAGDRLYEQYF,TGTGCCAGCAGCCCCGGACTAGCGGGAGATCGTCTTTACGAGCAGTACTTC
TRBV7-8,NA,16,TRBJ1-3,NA,CASSDIRGSIGNTIYF,TGTGCCAGCAGCGACATCAGGGGATCGATAGGAAACACCATATATTTT
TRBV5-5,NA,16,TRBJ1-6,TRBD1,CASSRFGTGNNSPLHF,TGTGCCAGCAGTCGTTTCGGGACAGGGAATAATTCACCCCTCCACTTT
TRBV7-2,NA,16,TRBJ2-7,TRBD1,CASSATGDRGSYEQYF,TGTGCCAGCAGCGCCACAGGGGACAGGGGGTCCTACGAGCAGTACTTC
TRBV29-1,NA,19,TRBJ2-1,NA,CSVDDTPSLGGRGIDEQFF,TGCAGCGTTGACGATACCCCCAGTTTGGGCGGCCGGGGGATCGATGAGCAGTTCTTC
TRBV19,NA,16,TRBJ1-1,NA,CASSIGSGTLNTEAFF,TGTGCCAGTAGTATAGGGTCAGGAACATTGAACACTGAAGCTTTCTTT
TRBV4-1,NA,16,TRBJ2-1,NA,CASSQDGFSSYNEQFF,TGCGCCAGCAGCCAAGACGGTTTCAGCTCCTACAATGAGCAGTTCTTC
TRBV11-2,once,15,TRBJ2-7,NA,CASSLGGSRSYEQYF,TGTGCCAGCAGCTTAGGTGGGAGCCGGTCGTACGAGCAGTACTTC
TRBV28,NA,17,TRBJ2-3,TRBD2,CASSLGLAGGHEDTQYF,TGTGCCAGCAGTCTTGGACTAGCGGGGGGGCATGAAGATACGCAGTATTTT
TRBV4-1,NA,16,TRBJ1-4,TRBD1,CASSQGWGQTNEKLFF,TGCGCCAGCAGCCAAGGGTGGGGACAGACTAATGAAAAACTGTTTTTT
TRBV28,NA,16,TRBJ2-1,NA,CASSLSGFSSYNEQFF,TGTGCCAGCAGCCTGAGCGGGTTCAGCTCCTACAATGAGCAGTTCTTC
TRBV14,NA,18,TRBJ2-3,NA,CASSPTSLANEGTDTQYF,TGTGCCAGCAGCCCGACTTCTCTAGCGAACGAGGGTACAGATACGCAGTATTTT
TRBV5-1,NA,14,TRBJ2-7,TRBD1,CASSMGQGYYEQYF,TGCGCCAGCAGCATGGGACAGGGGTACTACGAGCAGTACTTC
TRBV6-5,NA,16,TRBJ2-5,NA,CASSYSYRGSQETQYF,TGTGCCAGCAGTTACTCGTATAGGGGCTCCCAAGAGACCCAGTACTTC
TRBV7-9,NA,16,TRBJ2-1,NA,CASSLVEGGPDNEQFF,TGTGCCAGCAGCTTAGTCGAGGGGGGGCCGGACAATGAGCAGTTCTTC
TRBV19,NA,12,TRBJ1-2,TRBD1,CASLTGGIGYTF,TGTGCCAGTCTTACAGGGGGGATTGGCTACACCTTC
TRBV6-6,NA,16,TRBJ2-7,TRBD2,CASSYRLAGGSYEQYF,TGTGCCAGCAGTTACCGACTAGCGGGGGGGTCCTACGAGCAGTACTTC
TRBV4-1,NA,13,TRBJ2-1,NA,CASSQDNLYEQFF,TGCGCCAGCAGCCAAGATAACCTCTATGAGCAGTTCTTC
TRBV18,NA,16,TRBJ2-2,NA,CASSPPGRVEAGELFF,TGTGCCAGCTCACCCCCCGGCAGGGTAGAAGCCGGGGAGCTGTTTTTT
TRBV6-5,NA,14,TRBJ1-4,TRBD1,CASSWTGTNEKLFF,TGTGCCAGCAGTTGGACAGGGACTAATGAAAAACTGTTTTTT
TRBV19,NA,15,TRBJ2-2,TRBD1,CASTFGTGHTGELFF,TGTGCCAGTACCTTCGGGACAGGGCACACCGGGGAGCTGTTTTTT
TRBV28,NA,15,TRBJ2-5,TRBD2,CASSSSGGNQETQYF,TGTGCCAGCAGTTCTAGCGGGGGGAACCAAGAGACCCAGTACTTC
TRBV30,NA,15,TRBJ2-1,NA,CAWSVGAGVYNEQFF,TGTGCCTGGAGTGTAGGAGCGGGTGTTTACAATGAGCAGTTCTTC
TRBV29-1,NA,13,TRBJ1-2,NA,CSVEEGGVYGYTF,TGCAGCGTTGAAGAAGGGGGTGTCTATGGCTACACCTTC
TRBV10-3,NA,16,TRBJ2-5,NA,CATETRDTSGGETQYF,TGTGCCACCGAAACGCGGGACACCTCCGGTGGAGAGACCCAGTACTTC
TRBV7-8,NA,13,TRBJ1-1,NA,CASSLELNTEAFF,TGTGCCAGCAGCTTAGAGCTGAACACTGAAGCTTTCTTT
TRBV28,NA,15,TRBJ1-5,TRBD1,CASSSGQGKSQPQHF,TGTGCCAGCAGTTCGGGACAGGGGAAGAGTCAGCCCCAGCATTTT
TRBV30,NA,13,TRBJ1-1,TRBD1,CAWDRGKEDEAFF,TGTGCCTGGGACAGGGGAAAGGAAGATGAAGCCTTCTTT
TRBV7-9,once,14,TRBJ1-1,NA,CASAGLVMNTEAFF,TGTGCCAGCGCAGGGCTAGTCATGAACACTGAAGCTTTCTTT
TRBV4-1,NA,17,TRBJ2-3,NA,CASSRTQTSVSTDTQYF,TGCGCCAGCAGCCGCACCCAGACTAGTGTCAGCACAGATACGCAGTATTTT
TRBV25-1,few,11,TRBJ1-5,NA,CASGFNQPQHF,TGTGCCAGCGGGTTCAATCAGCCCCAGCATTTT
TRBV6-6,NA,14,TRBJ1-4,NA,CASKYRESNEKLFF,TGTGCCAGCAAATATAGGGAATCTAATGAAAAACTGTTTTTT
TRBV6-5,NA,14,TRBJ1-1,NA,CASSYARMNTEAFF,TGTGCCAGCAGTTACGCACGCATGAACACTGAAGCTTTCTTT